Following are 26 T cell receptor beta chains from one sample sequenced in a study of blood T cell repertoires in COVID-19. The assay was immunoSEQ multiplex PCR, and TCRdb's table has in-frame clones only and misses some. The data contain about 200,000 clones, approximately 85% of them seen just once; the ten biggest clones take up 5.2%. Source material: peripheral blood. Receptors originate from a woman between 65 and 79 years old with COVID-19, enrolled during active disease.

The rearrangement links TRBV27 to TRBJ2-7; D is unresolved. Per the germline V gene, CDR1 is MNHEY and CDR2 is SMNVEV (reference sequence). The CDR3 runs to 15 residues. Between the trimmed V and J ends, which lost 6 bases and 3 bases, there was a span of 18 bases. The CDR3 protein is CASSPYRSSFYEQYF. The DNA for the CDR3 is TGTGCCAGCAGCCCCTACAGATCCTCTTTCTACGAGCAGTACTTC.

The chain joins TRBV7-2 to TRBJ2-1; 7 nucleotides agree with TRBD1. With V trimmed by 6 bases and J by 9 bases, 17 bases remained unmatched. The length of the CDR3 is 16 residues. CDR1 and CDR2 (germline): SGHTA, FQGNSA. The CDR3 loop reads CASSRAGTVRDVEQFF. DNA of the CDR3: TGTGCCAGCAGTAGAGCCGGGACAGTTAGAGACGTTGAGCAGTTCTTC. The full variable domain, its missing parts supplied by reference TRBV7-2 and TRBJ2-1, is GAGVSQSPSNKVTEKGKDVELRCDPISGHTALYWYRQSLGQGLEFLIYFQGNSAPDKSGLPSDRFSAERTGGSVSTLTIQRTQQEDSAVYLCASSRAGTVRDVEQFFGPGTRLTVL.

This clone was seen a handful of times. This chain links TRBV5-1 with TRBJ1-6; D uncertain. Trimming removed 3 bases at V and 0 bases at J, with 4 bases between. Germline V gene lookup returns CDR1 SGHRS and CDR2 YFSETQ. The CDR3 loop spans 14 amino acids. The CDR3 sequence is CASSYSSYNSPLHF. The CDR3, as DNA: TGCGCCAGCAGCTACAGCTCCTATAATTCACCCCTCCACTTT.

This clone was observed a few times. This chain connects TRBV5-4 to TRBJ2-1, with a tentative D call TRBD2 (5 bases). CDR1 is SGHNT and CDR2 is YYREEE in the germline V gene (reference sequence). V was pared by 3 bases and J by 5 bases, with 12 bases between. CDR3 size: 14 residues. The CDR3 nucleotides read TGTGCCAGCAGCTCAAAGCGGAATAACAATGAGCAGTTCTTC. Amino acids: CASSSKRNNNEQFF.

The CDR3 DNA reads as TGTGCCAGCAGTCGCAGGGGGCGCGGGGAGACCCAGTACTTC. As protein: CASSRRGRGETQYF. The genes are TRBV2 and TRBJ2-5; 8 bases agree with TRBD1. CDR1 is SNHLY, CDR2 FYNNEI, per germline. Germline trimming cut 5 bases from V and 5 bases from J; bases unmatched to any gene: 7. The length of the CDR3 is 14 residues.

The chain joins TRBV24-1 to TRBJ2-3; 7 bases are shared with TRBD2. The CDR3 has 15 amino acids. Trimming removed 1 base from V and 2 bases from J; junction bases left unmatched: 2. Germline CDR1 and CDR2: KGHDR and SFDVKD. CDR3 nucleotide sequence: TGTGCCACCAGTGATTTCGGGGGGTCCACAGATACGCAGTATTTT. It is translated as CATSDFGGSTDTQYF.

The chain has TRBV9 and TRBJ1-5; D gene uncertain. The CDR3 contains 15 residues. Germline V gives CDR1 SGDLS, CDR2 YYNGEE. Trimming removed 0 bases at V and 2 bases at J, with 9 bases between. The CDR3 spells CASSVGEGGNQPQHF. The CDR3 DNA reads TGTGCCAGCAGCGTAGGGGAGGGAGGCAATCAGCCCCAGCATTTT.

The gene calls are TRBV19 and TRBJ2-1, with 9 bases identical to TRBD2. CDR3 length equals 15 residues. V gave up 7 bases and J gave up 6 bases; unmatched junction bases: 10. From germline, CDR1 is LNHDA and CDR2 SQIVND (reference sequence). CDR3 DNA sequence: TGTGCCAGTACCCTAAGCGGGAGGTCTACCAATGAGCAGTTCTTC. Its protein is CASTLSGRSTNEQFF.

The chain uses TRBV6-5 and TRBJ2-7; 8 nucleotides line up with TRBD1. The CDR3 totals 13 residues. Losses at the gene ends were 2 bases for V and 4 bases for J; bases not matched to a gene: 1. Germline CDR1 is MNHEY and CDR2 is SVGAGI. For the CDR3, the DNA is TGTGCCAGCAGTTACAACAGGGGGTACGAGCAGTACTTC. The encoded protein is CASSYNRGYEQYF.

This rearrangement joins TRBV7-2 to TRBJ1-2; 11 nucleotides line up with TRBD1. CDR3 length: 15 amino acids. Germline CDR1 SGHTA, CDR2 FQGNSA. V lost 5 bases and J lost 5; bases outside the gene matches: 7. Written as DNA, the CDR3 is TGTGCCAGCAGCCCAGGGACAGGGGGGATTTATGGCTACACCTTC. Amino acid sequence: CASSPGTGGIYGYTF.

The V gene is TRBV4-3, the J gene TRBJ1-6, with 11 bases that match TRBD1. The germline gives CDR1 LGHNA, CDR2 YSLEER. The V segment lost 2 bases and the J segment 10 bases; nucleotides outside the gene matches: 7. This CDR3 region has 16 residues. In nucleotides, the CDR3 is TGCGCCAGCAGCCAAATAGGGACAGGGGGAGGATCACCCCTCCACTTT. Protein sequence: CASSQIGTGGGSPLHF.

CDR3 coding DNA: TGCAGCGTCGGACAGGGACCGGATTCACCCCTCCACTTT. This sequence encodes CSVGQGPDSPLHF. The rearrangement joins TRBV29-1 to TRBJ1-6, with 8 bases fitting TRBD1. Germline-derived CDR1 and CDR2 are SQVTM and ANQGSEA. V lost 6 bases to trimming and J lost 8 bases; unmatched junction nucleotides: 6. The CDR3 has 13 amino acids. The variable domain in full, with the rest retrieved from reference TRBV29-1 and TRBJ1-6, is SAVISQKPSRDICQRGTSLTIQCQVDSQVTMMFWYRQQPGQSLTLIATANQGSEATYESGFVIDKFPISRPNLTFSTLTVSNMSPEDSSIYLCSVGQGPDSPLHFGNGTRLTVT.

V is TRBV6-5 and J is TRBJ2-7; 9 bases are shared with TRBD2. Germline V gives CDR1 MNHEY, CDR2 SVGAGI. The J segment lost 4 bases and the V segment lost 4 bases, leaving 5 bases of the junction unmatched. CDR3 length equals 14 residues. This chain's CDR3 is CASSFSGRFYEQYF. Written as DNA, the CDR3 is TGTGCCAGCAGTTTTAGCGGGAGATTTTACGAGCAGTACTTC.

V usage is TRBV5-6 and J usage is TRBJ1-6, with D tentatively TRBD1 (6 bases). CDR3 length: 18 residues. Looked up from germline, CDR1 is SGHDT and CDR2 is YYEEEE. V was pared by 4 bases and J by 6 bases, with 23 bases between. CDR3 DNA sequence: TGTGCCAGCAGCGTCTATGAGGGACAACTCTACTTTAATTCACCCCTCCACTTT. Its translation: CASSVYEGQLYFNSPLHF.

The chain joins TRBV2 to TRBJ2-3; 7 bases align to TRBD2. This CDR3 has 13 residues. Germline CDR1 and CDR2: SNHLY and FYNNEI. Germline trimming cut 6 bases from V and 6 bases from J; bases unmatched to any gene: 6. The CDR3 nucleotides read TGTGCCAGCAGCTCTAGCGGTTCGGATACGCAGTATTTT. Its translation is CASSSSGSDTQYF.

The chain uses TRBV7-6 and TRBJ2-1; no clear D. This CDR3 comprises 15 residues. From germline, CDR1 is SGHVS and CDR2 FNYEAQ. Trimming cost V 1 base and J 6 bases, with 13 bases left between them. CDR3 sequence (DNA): TGTGCCAGCAGCTTAGACAGCATCCCCACCAATGAGCAGTTCTTC. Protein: CASSLDSIPTNEQFF.

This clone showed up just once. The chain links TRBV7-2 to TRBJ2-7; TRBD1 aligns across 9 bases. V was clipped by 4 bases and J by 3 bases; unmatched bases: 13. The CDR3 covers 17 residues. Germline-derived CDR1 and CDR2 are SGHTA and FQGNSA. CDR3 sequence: CASSSRAPGQGSYEQYF. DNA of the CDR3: TGTGCCAGCAGCTCAAGAGCGCCTGGACAGGGGAGCTACGAGCAGTACTTC.

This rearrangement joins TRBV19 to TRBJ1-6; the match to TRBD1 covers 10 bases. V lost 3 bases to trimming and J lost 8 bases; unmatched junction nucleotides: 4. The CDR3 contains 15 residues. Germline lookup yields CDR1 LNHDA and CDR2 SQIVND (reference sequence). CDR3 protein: CASSILGTGDSPLHF. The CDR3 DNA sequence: TGTGCCAGTAGTATCTTGGGGACAGGGGATTCACCCCTCCACTTT.

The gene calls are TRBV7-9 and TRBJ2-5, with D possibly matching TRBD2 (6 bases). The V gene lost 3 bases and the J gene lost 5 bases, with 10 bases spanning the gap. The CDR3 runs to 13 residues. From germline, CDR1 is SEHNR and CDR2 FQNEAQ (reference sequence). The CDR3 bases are TGTGCCAGCAGCTTTTGGGGGGACGAGACCCAGTACTTC. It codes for CASSFWGDETQYF.

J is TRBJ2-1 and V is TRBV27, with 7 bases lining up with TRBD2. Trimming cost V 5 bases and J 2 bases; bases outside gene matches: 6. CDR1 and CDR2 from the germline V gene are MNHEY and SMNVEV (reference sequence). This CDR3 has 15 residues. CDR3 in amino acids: CASSATSVAYNEQFF. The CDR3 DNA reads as TGTGCCAGCAGTGCTACTAGCGTTGCCTACAATGAGCAGTTCTTC.

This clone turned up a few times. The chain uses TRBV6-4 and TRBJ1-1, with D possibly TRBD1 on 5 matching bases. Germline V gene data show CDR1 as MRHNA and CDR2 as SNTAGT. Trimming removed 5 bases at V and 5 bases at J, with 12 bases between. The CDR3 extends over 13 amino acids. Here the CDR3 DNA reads TGTGCCAGCAGTCCCTACCGGGGGACTGAAGCTTTCTTT. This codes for CASSPYRGTEAFF.

CDR3 nucleotide sequence: TGTGCCAGTAGCTCAGCCGGGACAGGGGCCTACGAGCAGTACTTC. Amino acids: CASSSAGTGAYEQYF. This sequence joins TRBV19 and TRBJ2-7; 10 bases line up with TRBD1. This CDR3 has 15 residues. The V and J ends lost 6 bases and 2 bases, in that order; junction bases with no gene match: 7. The germline V gene encodes CDR1 LNHDA and CDR2 SQIVND (reference sequence).

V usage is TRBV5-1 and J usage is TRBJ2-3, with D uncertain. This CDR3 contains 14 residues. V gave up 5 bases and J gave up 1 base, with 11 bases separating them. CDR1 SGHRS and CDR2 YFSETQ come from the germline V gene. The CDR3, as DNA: TGCGCCAGCAGAGTACCCACTGGCACAGATACGCAGTATTTT. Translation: CASRVPTGTDTQYF.

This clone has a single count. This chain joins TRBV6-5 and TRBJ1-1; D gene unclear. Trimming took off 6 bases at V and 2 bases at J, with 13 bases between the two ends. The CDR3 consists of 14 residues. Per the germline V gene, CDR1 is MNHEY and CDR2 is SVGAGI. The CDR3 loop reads CASRTWQTNTEAFF. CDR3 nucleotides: TGTGCCAGCAGGACGTGGCAGACTAACACTGAAGCTTTCTTT.

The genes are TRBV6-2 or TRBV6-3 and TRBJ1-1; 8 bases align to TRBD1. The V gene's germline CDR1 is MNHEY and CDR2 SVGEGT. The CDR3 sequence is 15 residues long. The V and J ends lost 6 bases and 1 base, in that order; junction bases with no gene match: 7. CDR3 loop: CASSRTGKRNTEAFF. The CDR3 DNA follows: TGTGCCAGCAGCCGGACAGGGAAAAGGAACACTGAAGCTTTCTTT.

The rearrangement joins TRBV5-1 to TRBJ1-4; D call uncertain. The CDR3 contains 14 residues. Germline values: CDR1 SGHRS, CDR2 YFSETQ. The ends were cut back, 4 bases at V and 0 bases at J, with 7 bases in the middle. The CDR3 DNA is TGCGCCAGCAGCCCAACAGCAACTAATGAAAAACTGTTTTTT. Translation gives CASSPTATNEKLFF.